A single sample is the source of the 21 T cell receptor beta chains below, sequenced in a study of blood T cells in healthy people across ages. Together with a sample-barcoded 5' primer, a J-beta primer mix was included in a second PCR lasting about 6 to 11 cycles. TCRdb called the 5' RACE reads again in MiXCR, with one record for every CDR3 protein. The repertoire holds around 1.5 million distinct CDR3 sequences, with 42% as singletons. The sequenced sample was blood. The source is a woman between 18 and 30 years old in good health.

V and J are TRBV5-1 and TRBJ2-6; 13 nucleotides line up with TRBD2. This CDR3 has 22 residues. V shed 0 bases and J 0 bases; nucleotides not matched to a gene: 12. Germline V gene data show CDR1 as SGHRS and CDR2 as YFSETQ. In DNA, the CDR3 is TGCGCCAGCAGCTTGGGGACTAGCGGGGGACCCACCTCGAGCTCTGGGGCCAACGTCCTGACTTTC. Amino acids: CASSLGTSGGPTSSSGANVLTF.

This clonotype was detected only a few times. The chain carries TRBV4-1 and TRBJ2-1; tentative D call: TRBD2 (6 bases). Germline V gene sequence: CDR1 MGHRA, CDR2 YSYEKL. With 0 bases removed from V and 5 bases from J, the gap between germline ends came to 11 bases. This CDR3 is 15 amino acids long. CDR3 amino acids: CASSQEAGGDNEQFF. CDR3 bases: TGCGCCAGCAGCCAAGAAGCCGGGGGAGACAATGAGCAGTTCTTC.

In its sample, this clonotype was seen a few times. The chain joins TRBV2 to TRBJ2-4; the D gene is possibly TRBD2 (6 bases). Near its end, the DNA agrees better with TRBJ2-7, so the J call may be wrong. CDR1 and CDR2 (germline): SNHLY, FYNNEI. The CDR3 covers 12 residues. The CDR3: CASTAGRYEQYF. The CDR3 region has the DNA TGTGCCAGCACTGCGGGAAGGTACGAGCAGTACTTC.

This clonotype was found a few times. This sequence joins TRBV25-1 and TRBJ1-2; the match to TRBD1 covers 7 bases. V dropped 5 bases and J dropped 5; count of bases not matched to a gene: 5. Germline CDR1 is MGHDK and CDR2 is SYGVNS. This CDR3 is 13 amino acids long. CDR3 sequence: CASSKLQGYGYTF. CDR3 in DNA: TGTGCCAGCAGTAAATTACAGGGGTATGGCTACACCTTC.

The rearrangement joins TRBV29-1 to TRBJ1-2, with a weak D call TRBD1 (6 bases). The germline gives CDR1 SQVTM, CDR2 ANQGSEA. Trimming stripped 6 bases from V and 6 bases from J, with 17 bases between. The CDR3 sequence is 13 residues long. The CDR3 reads CSVQRIGGHGYTF. CDR3 in DNA: TGCAGCGTCCAAAGAATAGGGGGGCATGGCTACACCTTC. Full variable domain (remainder filled in from reference TRBV29-1 and TRBJ1-2): SAVISQKPSRDICQRGTSLTIQCQVDSQVTMMFWYRQQPGQSLTLIATANQGSEATYESGFVIDKFPISRPNLTFSTLTVSNMSPEDSSIYLCSVQRIGGHGYTFGSGTRLTVV.

The chain uses TRBV29-1 and TRBJ2-5; a possible D gene is TRBD2 (7 bases). The CDR3 is made up of 12 amino acids. Germline V lookup: CDR1 SQVTM, CDR2 ANQGSEA. The CDR3 loop reads CGGAGVQETQYF. CDR3 nucleotides: TGCGGGGGGGCGGGGGTACAAGAGACCCAGTACTTC.

V is TRBV5-1 and J is TRBJ2-5, with 7 bases lining up with TRBD1. The ends lost 0 bases at V and 2 bases at J; junction bases unmatched: 4. The CDR3 extends over 15 amino acids. CDR1 is SGHRS and CDR2 is YFSETQ in the germline V gene. CDR3 in amino acids: CASSLASRGQETQYF. CDR3 bases: TGCGCCAGCAGCTTGGCATCCAGGGGGCAAGAGACCCAGTACTTC.

This chain joins TRBV6-5 and TRBJ2-5; TRBD2 is a possible D gene (6 bases). Germline lookup yields CDR1 MNHEY and CDR2 SVGAGI. There are 10 residues in the CDR3. CDR3 DNA: TGTGTCACAAGGGAGGAGAGCGAGTACTTC. Its protein product is CVTREESEYF.

This clonotype came up a few times. CDR3 in DNA: TGTGCCAGCAGCTCCACGAAAGAGTGGGACACTGAAGCTTTCTTT. This gives the protein CASSSTKEWDTEAFF. The chain employs TRBV7-9 and TRBJ1-1; D remains ambiguous. Germline V CDR1 and CDR2: SEHNR, FQNEAQ (reference sequence). This CDR3 has 15 residues. V was shortened by 4 bases and J by 3 bases, with 15 bases between the two germline ends.

DNA of the CDR3: TGTGCCAGCAGTGAAATGGGCGGTTGGACGGGCACTGAAGCTTTCTTT. This encodes CASSEMGGWTGTEAFF. The chain joins TRBV6-1 to TRBJ1-1; D call uncertain. V shed 2 bases and J shed 4 bases, with 17 bases lying between them. The CDR3 extends over 16 amino acids. Germline V gene lookup returns CDR1 MNHNS and CDR2 SASEGT.

This clonotype showed up just once. The V call is TRBV4-2, the J call TRBJ2-3, with 9 bases that match TRBD1. The ends lost 0 bases at V and 4 bases at J; junction bases unmatched: 5. From germline, CDR1 is LGHNA and CDR2 YNFKEQ. The CDR3 runs to 16 residues. Here the CDR3 DNA reads TGTGCCAGCAGCCAAGAGACAGGGGGAAGAGCAGATACGCAGTATTTT. It translates to CASSQETGGRADTQYF.

This clonotype was found a few times. V usage is TRBV20-1 and J usage is TRBJ2-3; TRBD2 agrees at 14 bases. The CDR3 is made up of 15 amino acids. V shed 3 bases, J shed 4 bases, and the junction held 3 bases outside the gene matches. Germline values: CDR1 DFQATT, CDR2 SNEGSKA (reference sequence). The CDR3 DNA sequence: TGCAGTGCTAGGGGGACTAGCGGGGGATCAGATACGCAGTATTTT. It encodes CSARGTSGGSDTQYF.

CDR3 amino acids: CASIGNTGELFF. DNA for the CDR3: TGTGCCAGCATTGGTAACACCGGGGAGCTGTTTTTT. The chain joins TRBV28 to TRBJ2-2; no reliable D call. Germline assignment: CDR1 MDHEN and CDR2 SYDVKM. Trimming pared 7 bases from V and 2 bases from J, leaving 5 bases between. The length of the CDR3 is 12 residues.

This clonotype was counted between two and nine times. At one end the junction does not follow the germline gene, possibly because of a read error. V usage is TRBV4-1 and J usage is TRBJ1-2; 9 bases fit TRBD1. Per germline, CDR1 MGHRA and CDR2 YSYEKL. This CDR3 is 15 amino acids long. In nucleotides, the CDR3 is TGTGCCAGCAGCCAAGAGGGACAGGGCAACTATGGCTACACCTTC. This gives the protein CASSQEGQGNYGYTF.

The rearrangement links TRBV25-1 to TRBJ1-1, with 8 bases identical to TRBD1. V trimming: 5 bases; J trimming: 7 bases; junction bases outside the gene matches: 6. The length of the CDR3 is 13 residues. Germline V gives CDR1 MGHDK, CDR2 SYGVNS. DNA of the CDR3: TGTGCCAGCAGTAACAGGGGGACATATGAAGCTTTCTTT. Translation gives CASSNRGTYEAFF.

The rearrangement uses TRBV7-6 and TRBJ2-5; D possibly corresponds to TRBD1 (5 bases). Near its end, the DNA agrees better with TRBJ2-7, so the J call may be wrong. This CDR3 spans 14 amino acids. Germline values: CDR1 SGHVS, CDR2 FNYEAQ. This CDR3 is CASSHSLQDYEQYF. The CDR3 DNA is TGTGCCAGCAGCCACAGCTTACAGGACTACGAGCAGTACTTC.

The gene calls are TRBV7-2 and TRBJ2-5; D gene uncertain. The J call is in doubt because the DNA end fits TRBJ2-7 better. CDR1 and CDR2 from the germline V gene are SGHTA and FQGNSA. This CDR3 region has 13 residues. CDR3 sequence (DNA): TGTGCCAGCAGCCACCCGACAAGATACGAGCAGTACTTC. This sequence encodes CASSHPTRYEQYF.

The chain links TRBV3-1 to TRBJ2-1; D unclear. Trimming removed 4 bases from V and 0 bases from J, with 10 bases in between. The CDR3 consists of 15 residues. Germline CDR1 and CDR2: LGHDT and YNNKEL (reference sequence). The CDR3 spells CASSRSHISYNEQFF. The CDR3 DNA reads TGTGCCAGCAGCCGGAGTCACATCTCCTACAATGAGCAGTTCTTC.

There are a few counts of this clonotype. CDR3 in amino acids: CASSSDRLKGELFF. The CDR3 coding sequence is TGTGCCAGCAGCTCCGACAGGCTTAAAGGGGAACTGTTTTTT. The genes are TRBV11-2 and TRBJ1-4, with D maybe TRBD1 (6 bases). Germline CDR1 reads SGHAT; CDR2 reads FQNNGV. Trimming shortened V by 4 bases and J by 12 bases, and 18 bases separated the two germline ends. The CDR3 totals 14 residues.

The chain combines TRBV3-1 with TRBJ2-1; 10 positions match TRBD2. The V gene end was trimmed by 1 base and the J gene end by 1 base; junction bases not matched to a gene: 4. This CDR3 contains 17 residues. CDR1 and CDR2 (germline): LGHDT, YNNKEL (reference sequence). CDR3 sequence reads: CASSQGAGGGSYNEQFF. The CDR3 DNA sequence: TGTGCCAGCAGCCAAGGAGCGGGGGGGGGGTCCTACAATGAGCAGTTCTTC.

V and J are TRBV25-1 and TRBJ1-2; a weak D match, TRBD1 (6 bases). The V gene's germline CDR1 is MGHDK and CDR2 SYGVNS. The germline V and J ends were trimmed by 2 bases and 8 bases, with 15 bases remaining between them. The CDR3 loop spans 14 amino acids. CDR3 sequence: CASSEGGGARGYTF. For the CDR3, the DNA is TGTGCCAGCAGTGAAGGGGGGGGGGCGAGGGGCTACACCTTC.